Listed below are T cell receptor beta chains from one sample, sequenced in a study of blood T cell repertoires in COVID-19. Only in-frame clones appear in the TCRdb table, and some are missing; sequencing was by immunoSEQ multiplex PCR. The sample shows about 89,000 clones, around 80% of them seen only once. The specimen sequenced was peripheral blood. The receptors stem from a human donor in a cohort sampled during active COVID-19. Both conserved end residues are part of each CDR3. D genes are given only for firm matches. Clone size is given for some rows only: seen once, a few or many times, or a class if the clone is expanded.

v_gene	j_gene	abundance	d_gene	CDR3nt	CDR3aa
TRBV7-2	TRBJ1-2	-	-	TGTGCCAGCAGCCCTGGGGGCTTGAACTATGGCTACACCTTC	CASSPGGLNYGYTF
TRBV5-5	TRBJ2-7	once	-	TGTGCCAGCAGCTTGGTCACTAGGAGCTCCTACGAGCAGTACTTC	CASSLVTRSSYEQYF
TRBV6-5	TRBJ1-6	-	-	TGTGCCAGCAGAGCAAGAGGGGGATCACCCCTCCACTTT	CASRARGGSPLHF
TRBV5-1	TRBJ2-1	-	TRBD2	TGCGCCAGCAGCTTAACTAGCGGGAGTTACCGGGAGCAGTTCTTC	CASSLTSGSYREQFF
TRBV19	TRBJ1-5	few	TRBD1	TGTGCCAGTAGACAGGGGGGTCAGCCCCAGCATTTT	CASRQGGQPQHF
TRBV19	TRBJ2-5	-	-	TGTGCCAGTAGTAACGACAGACAAGAGACCCAGTACTTC	CASSNDRQETQYF
TRBV10-3	TRBJ2-7	few	-	TGTGCCATCAGTGATGGGCTAGCGCGCTACGAGCAGTACTTC	CAISDGLARYEQYF
TRBV2	TRBJ1-4	-	-	TGTGCCAGCAGGGCCCTCGCGGGGGCAACTAATGAAAAACTGTTTTTT	CASRALAGATNEKLFF
TRBV6-2/TRBV6-3	TRBJ1-2	-	TRBD1	TGTGCCAGCAGTGCCTTACCACAGGGGGCTGACGGCTACACCTTC	CASSALPQGADGYTF
TRBV28	TRBJ1-1	-	TRBD1	TGTGCCAGCGCCACAGGGGCTTTGAACACTGAAGCTTTCTTT	CASATGALNTEAFF
TRBV24-1	TRBJ2-5	-	TRBD2	TGTGCCAGTTCTAGCGGGGATATCCAAGAGACCCAGTACTTC	CASSSGDIQETQYF
TRBV7-9	TRBJ1-3	-	-	TGTGCCAGCAGCTTAGCCGGGACACGGAGAGGAAACACCATATATTTT	CASSLAGTRRGNTIYF
TRBV5-5	TRBJ2-7	-	TRBD2	TGTGCCAGTAGGACTAGCGGGAGAGTGGACGAGCAGTACTTC	CASRTSGRVDEQYF
TRBV5-6	TRBJ1-6	-	-	TGTGCCAGCAGCGGCCGAAGAGGTTCACCCCTCCACTTT	CASSGRRGSPLHF
TRBV5-5	TRBJ1-5	-	-	TGTGCCAGCAGCTTGTCCGGGATAAATCAGCCCCAGCATTTT	CASSLSGINQPQHF
TRBV29-1	TRBJ2-4	few	TRBD2	TGCAGCGCCCGGTGGGGGGAGGGCAAAAACATTCAGTACTTC	CSARWGEGKNIQYF
TRBV6-2/TRBV6-3	TRBJ1-1	-	-	TGTGCCAGCAGCGTCGGGGTCAAGGGAGGAACTGAAGCTTTCTTT	CASSVGVKGGTEAFF
TRBV7-3	TRBJ2-5	few	-	TGTGCCAGCTCAATCGGGGTTCTTAAGACCCAGTACTTC	CASSIGVLKTQYF
TRBV19	TRBJ1-6	-	-	TGTGCCAGTAGTAGCCCAACAGCCGATAATTCACCCCTCCACTTT	CASSSPTADNSPLHF
TRBV29-1	TRBJ1-4	-	-	TGCAGCGTTGAAGACCCTACTGGGCGGGGCCTTAATGAAAAACTGTTTTTT	CSVEDPTGRGLNEKLFF
TRBV3-1/TRBV3-2	TRBJ2-1	-	TRBD2	TGTGCCAGCAGTCGGACTAGCGGGAGGATATCCGGCAATGAGCAGTTCTTC	CASSRTSGRISGNEQFF
TRBV3-1/TRBV3-2	TRBJ2-2	-	-	TGTGCCAGCAGCCAAGGGAGGAACACCGGGGAGCTGTTTTTT	CASSQGRNTGELFF
TRBV6-2/TRBV6-3	TRBJ2-5	-	TRBD2	TGTGCCAGCAGTTACTCCCTAGCGGGAGTAGGACGAGAGACCCAGTACTTC	CASSYSLAGVGRETQYF